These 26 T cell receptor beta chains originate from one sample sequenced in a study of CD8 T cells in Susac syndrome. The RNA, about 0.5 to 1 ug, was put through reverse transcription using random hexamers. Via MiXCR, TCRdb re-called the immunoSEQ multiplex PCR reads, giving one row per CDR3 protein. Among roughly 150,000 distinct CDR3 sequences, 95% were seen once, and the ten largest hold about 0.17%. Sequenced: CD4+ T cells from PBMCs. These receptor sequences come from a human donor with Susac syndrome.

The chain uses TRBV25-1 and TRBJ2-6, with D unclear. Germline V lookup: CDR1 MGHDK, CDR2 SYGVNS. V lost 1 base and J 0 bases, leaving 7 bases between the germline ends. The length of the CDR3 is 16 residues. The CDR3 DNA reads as TGTGCCAGCAGTGAATGGGCGGACTCTGGGGCCAACGTCCTGACTTTC. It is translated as CASSEWADSGANVLTF.

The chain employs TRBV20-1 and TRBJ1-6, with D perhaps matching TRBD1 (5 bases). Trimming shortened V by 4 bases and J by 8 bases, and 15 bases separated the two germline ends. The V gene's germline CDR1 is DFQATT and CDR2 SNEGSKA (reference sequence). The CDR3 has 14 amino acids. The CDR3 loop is CSATSRVFDSPLHF. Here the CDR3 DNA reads TGCAGTGCTACTTCCAGGGTTTTTGATTCACCCCTCCACTTT.

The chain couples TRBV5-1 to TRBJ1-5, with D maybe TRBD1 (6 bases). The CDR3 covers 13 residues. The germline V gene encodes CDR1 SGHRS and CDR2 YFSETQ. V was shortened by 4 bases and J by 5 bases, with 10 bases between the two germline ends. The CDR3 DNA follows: TGCGCCAGCAGCCCGGGGGCCGATCAGCCCCAGCATTTT. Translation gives CASSPGADQPQHF.

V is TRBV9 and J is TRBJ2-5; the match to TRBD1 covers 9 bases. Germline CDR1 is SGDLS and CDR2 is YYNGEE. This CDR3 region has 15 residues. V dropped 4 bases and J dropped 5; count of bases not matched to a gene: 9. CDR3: CASSPQQGAWETQYF. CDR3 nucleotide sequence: TGTGCCAGCAGCCCCCAACAGGGGGCATGGGAGACCCAGTACTTC.

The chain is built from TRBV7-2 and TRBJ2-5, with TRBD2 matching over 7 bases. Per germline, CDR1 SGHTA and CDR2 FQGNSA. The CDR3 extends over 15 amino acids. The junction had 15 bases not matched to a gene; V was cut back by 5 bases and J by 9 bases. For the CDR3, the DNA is TGTGCCAGCAGCCCCCGGCTAGCGGCCCCCGGGGCCCAGTACTTC. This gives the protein CASSPRLAAPGAQYF.

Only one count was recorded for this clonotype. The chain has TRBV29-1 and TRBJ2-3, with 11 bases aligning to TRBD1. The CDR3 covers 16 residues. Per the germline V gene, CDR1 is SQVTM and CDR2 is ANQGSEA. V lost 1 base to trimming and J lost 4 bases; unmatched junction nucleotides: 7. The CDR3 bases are TGCAGCGTTGAAGGGGAAAGGGGACAGGGGGCAGATACGCAGTATTTT. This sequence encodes CSVEGERGQGADTQYF.

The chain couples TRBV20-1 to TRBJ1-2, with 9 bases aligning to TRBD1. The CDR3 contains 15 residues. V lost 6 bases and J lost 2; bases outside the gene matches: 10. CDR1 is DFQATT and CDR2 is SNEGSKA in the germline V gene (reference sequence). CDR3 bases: TGCAGTGCGCCGAGGACAGGGGCGACGAACTATGGCTACACCTTC. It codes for CSAPRTGATNYGYTF.

In DNA, the CDR3 is TGTGCCAGCTCACCTTCCCCGACAGGGGTGGTGGGGGAGCAGTACTTC. Protein product: CASSPSPTGVVGEQYF. The chain joins TRBV18 to TRBJ2-7; 8 bases agree with TRBD1. Trimming removed 3 bases from V and 7 bases from J; junction bases left unmatched: 14. Germline lookup yields CDR1 KGHSH and CDR2 LQKENI. The CDR3 runs 16 residues.

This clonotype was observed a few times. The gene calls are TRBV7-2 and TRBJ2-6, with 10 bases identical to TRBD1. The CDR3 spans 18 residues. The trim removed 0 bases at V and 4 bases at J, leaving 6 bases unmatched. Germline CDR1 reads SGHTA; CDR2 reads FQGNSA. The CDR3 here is CASSLALGQGSGANVLTF. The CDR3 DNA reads TGTGCCAGCAGCTTAGCTTTGGGACAGGGGTCCGGGGCCAACGTCCTGACTTTC.

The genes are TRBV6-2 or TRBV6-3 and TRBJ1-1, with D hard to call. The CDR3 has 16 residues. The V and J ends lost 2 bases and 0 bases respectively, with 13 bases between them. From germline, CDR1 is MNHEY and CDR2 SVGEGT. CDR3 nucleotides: TGTGCCAGCAGTTACCGCACCACCGTCATGAACACTGAAGCTTTCTTT. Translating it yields CASSYRTTVMNTEAFF.

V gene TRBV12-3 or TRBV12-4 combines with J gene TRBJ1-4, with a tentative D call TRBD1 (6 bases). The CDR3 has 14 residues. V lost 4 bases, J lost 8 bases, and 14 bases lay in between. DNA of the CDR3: TGTGCCAGCAGTTATGGCTCGGGGGGCGAAAAACTGTTTTTT. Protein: CASSYGSGGEKLFF.

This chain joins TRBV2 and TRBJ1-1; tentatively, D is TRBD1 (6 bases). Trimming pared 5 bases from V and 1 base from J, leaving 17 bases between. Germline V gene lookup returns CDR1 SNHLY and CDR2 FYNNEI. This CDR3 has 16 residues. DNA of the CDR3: TGTGCCAGCAGTACCCGCCGGCACAGGGAGAACACTGAAGCTTTCTTT. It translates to CASSTRRHRENTEAFF. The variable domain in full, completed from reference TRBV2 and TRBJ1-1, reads EPEVTQTPSHQVTQMGQEVILRCVPISNHLYFYWYRQILGQKVEFLVSFYNNEISEKSEIFDDQFSVERPDGSNFTLKIRSTKLEDSAMYFCASSTRRHRENTEAFFGQGTRLTVV.

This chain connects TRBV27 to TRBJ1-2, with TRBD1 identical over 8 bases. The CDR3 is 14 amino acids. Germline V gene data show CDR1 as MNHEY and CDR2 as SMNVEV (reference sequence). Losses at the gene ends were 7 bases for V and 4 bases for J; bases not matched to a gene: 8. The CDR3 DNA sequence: TGTGCCAGCAACCCCGGGACAGGAGTCTATGGCTACACCTTC. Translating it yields CASNPGTGVYGYTF.

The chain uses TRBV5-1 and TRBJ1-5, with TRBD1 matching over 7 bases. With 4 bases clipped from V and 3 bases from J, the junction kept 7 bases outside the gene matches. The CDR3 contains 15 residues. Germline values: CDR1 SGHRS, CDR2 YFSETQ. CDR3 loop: CASSLGDSPNQPQHF. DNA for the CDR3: TGCGCCAGCAGCCTGGGGGACAGTCCCAATCAGCCCCAGCATTTT.

The CDR3: CASSEEDGMNTEAFF. Here the CDR3 DNA reads TGTGCCAGCTCAGAAGAGGACGGAATGAACACTGAAGCTTTCTTT. The chain combines TRBV18 with TRBJ1-1; the D is unclear. V lost 5 bases and J lost 0, with 13 bases in between. Germline V gene data show CDR1 as KGHSH and CDR2 as LQKENI. This CDR3 region has 15 residues.

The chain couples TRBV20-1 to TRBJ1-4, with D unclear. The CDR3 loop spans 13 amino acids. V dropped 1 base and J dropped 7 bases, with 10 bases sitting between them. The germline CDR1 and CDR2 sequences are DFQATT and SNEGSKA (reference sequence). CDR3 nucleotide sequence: TGCAGTGCTAGAGGCACCTACCCTGAAAAACTGTTTTTT. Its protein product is CSARGTYPEKLFF.

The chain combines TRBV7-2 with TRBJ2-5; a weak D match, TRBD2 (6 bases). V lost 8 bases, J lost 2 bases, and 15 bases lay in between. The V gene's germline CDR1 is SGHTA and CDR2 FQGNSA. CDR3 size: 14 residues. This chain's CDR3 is CASSLGTSQETQYF. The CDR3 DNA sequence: TGTGCCAGCTCACTAGGGACTTCGCAAGAGACCCAGTACTTC.

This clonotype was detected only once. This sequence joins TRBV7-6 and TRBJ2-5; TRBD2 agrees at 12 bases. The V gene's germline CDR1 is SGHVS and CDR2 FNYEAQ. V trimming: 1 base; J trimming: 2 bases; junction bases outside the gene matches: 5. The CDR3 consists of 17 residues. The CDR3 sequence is CASSLVGTSGRQETQYF. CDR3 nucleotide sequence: TGTGCCAGCAGCTTAGTCGGGACTAGCGGGCGGCAAGAGACCCAGTACTTC. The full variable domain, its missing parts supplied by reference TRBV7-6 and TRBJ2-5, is GAGVSQSPRYKVTKRGQDVALRCDPISGHVSLYWYRQALGQGPEFLTYFNYEAQQDKSGLPNDRFSAERPEGSISTLTIQRTEQRDSAMYRCASSLVGTSGRQETQYFGPGTRLLVL.

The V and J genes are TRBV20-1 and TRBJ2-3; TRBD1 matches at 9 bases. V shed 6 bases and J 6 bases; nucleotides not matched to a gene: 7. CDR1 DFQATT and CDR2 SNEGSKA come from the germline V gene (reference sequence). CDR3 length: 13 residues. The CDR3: CSAGDRASDTQYF. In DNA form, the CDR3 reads TGCAGTGCAGGGGACAGGGCTTCGGATACGCAGTATTTT.

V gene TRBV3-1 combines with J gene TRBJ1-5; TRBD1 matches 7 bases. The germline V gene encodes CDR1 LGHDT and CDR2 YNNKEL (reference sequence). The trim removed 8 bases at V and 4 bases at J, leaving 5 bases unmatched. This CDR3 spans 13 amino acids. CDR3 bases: TGTGCCAGCGGGGGACAGTGGAATCAGCCCCAGCATTTT. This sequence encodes CASGGQWNQPQHF.

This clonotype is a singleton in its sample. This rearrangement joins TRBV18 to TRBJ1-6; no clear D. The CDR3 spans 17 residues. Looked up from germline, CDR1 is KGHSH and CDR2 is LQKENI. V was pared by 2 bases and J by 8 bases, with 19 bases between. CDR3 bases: TGTGCCAGCTCACCAAGCCCCACAAGGATCCAGGATTCACCCCTCCACTTT. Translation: CASSPSPTRIQDSPLHF.

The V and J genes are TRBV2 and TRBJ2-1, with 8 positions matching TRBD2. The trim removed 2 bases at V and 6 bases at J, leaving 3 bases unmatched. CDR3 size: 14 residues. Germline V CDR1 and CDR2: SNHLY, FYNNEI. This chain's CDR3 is CASSESLAGNEQFF. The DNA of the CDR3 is TGTGCCAGCAGTGAAAGCCTAGCGGGCAATGAGCAGTTCTTC. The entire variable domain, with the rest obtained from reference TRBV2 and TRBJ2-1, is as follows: EPEVTQTPSHQVTQMGQEVILRCVPISNHLYFYWYRQILGQKVEFLVSFYNNEISEKSEIFDDQFSVERPDGSNFTLKIRSTKLEDSAMYFCASSESLAGNEQFFGPGTRLTVL.

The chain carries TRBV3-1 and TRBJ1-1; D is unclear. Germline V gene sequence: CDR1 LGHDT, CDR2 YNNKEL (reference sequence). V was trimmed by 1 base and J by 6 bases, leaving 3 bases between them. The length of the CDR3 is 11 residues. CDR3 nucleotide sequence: TGTGCCAGCAGCCAAGGCCCTGAAGCTTTCTTT. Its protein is CASSQGPEAFF. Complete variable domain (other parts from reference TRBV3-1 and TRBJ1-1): DTAVSQTPKYLVTQMGNDKSIKCEQNLGHDTMYWYKQDSKKFLKIMFSYNNKELIINETVPNRFSPKSPDKAHLNLHINSLELGDSAVYFCASSQGPEAFFGQGTRLTVV.

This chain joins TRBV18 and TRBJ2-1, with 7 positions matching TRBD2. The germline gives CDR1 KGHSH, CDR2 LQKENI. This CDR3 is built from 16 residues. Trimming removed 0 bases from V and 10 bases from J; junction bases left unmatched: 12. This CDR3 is CASSPPVGTNAREQFF. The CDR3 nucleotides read TGTGCCAGCTCACCACCGGTCGGGACTAACGCCAGGGAGCAGTTCTTC.

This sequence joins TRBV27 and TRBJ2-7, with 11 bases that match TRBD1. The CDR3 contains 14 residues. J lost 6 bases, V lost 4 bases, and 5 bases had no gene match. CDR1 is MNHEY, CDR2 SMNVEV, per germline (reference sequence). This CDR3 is CASSSRTGGPEQYF. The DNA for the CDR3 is TGTGCCAGCAGTTCCCGGACAGGGGGCCCCGAGCAGTACTTC.

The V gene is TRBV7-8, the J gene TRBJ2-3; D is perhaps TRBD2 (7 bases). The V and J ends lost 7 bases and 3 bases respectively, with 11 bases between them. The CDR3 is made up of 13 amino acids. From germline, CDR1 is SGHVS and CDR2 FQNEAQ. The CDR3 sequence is CASNEGGTDTQYF. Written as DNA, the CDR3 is TGTGCCAGCAACGAGGGGGGGACAGATACGCAGTATTTT.